A selection of T cell receptor beta chains follows, all from one sample in a study of control samples from healthy donors and cancer patients. Sequenced by immunoSEQ multiplex PCR; TCRdb stores in-frame clones only, minus some. This sample carries fewer than 200,000 clones, about 90% of them seen once, and the ten largest clones take approximately 4.9%. The specimen was blood. The receptor set was obtained from a woman in her 30s in good health. CDR3s include the opening cysteine and the closing phenylalanine or tryptophan. A D gene is named only where the DNA matches it firmly. Some rows mark clone size as missing; the rest say once, few, many or name a class of expanded clone.

d_call j_call clone_size v_call cdr3_nt cdr3_aa
. TRBJ1-1 . TRBV10-2 TGCGCCAGCAGTAAACCCGTACGTGGGAAACAGAACACTGAAGCTTTCTTT CASSKPVRGKQNTEAFF
. TRBJ2-7 once TRBV27 TGTGCCAGCAGCCCCCCTGGGGGCTACGAGCAGTACTTC CASSPPGGYEQYF
TRBD1 TRBJ1-2 once TRBV3-1/TRBV3-2 TGTGCCAGCAGCCCAATTACTGAACAGGGGGCAGGCTATGGCTACACCTTC CASSPITEQGAGYGYTF
. TRBJ2-1 . TRBV7-7 TGTGCTAGCAGCGCGGACAGGGAGGGCTACAATGAGCAGTTCTTC CASSADREGYNEQFF
. TRBJ1-6 . TRBV7-8 TGTGCCAGCAGTCTACCGGCCCTAGGCTCCTATAATTCACCCCTCCACTTT CASSLPALGSYNSPLHF
TRBD1 TRBJ1-4 . TRBV5-1 TGCGCCAGCAGCTCCGGGACAGGGGGCTCCTCCGGTGAAAAACTGTTTTTT CASSSGTGGSSGEKLFF
TRBD1 TRBJ1-2 . TRBV9 TGTGCCAGCAGCGCTCGGGACAGCCCACGGACCTTC CASSARDSPRTF
. TRBJ1-2 . TRBV28 TGTGCCAGCAGTTTAACCCCCAGGAACTATGGCTACACCTTC CASSLTPRNYGYTF
TRBD1 TRBJ1-2 few TRBV12-3/TRBV12-4 TGTGCCAGCACCCTGGACAGGTTCTATGGCTACACCTTC CASTLDRFYGYTF
. TRBJ1-3 . TRBV19 TGTGCCAGTAGGACCTCACCGGGAAACACCATATATTTT CASRTSPGNTIYF
. TRBJ1-5 . TRBV12-3/TRBV12-4 TGTGCCAGCAGTTCCCTTTCGGGACAGCCCCAGCATTTT CASSSLSGQPQHF
TRBD1 TRBJ1-4 . TRBV10-3 TGTGCCGCCAGGTCCCAGGGGGACAAACTGTTTTTT CAARSQGDKLFF
TRBD2 TRBJ2-1 . TRBV3-1/TRBV3-2 TGTGCCAGCAGCCAAGATTGGACTAGCTCCTACAATGAGCAGTTCTTC CASSQDWTSSYNEQFF
. TRBJ2-3 . TRBV11-1 TGTGCCAGCAGACTTACGGTCAGCACAGATACGCAGTATTTT CASRLTVSTDTQYF
. TRBJ1-1 . TRBV28 TGTGCCAGCAGTTTCGTAAGGGAGGCGAACACTGAAGCTTTCTTT CASSFVREANTEAFF
. TRBJ1-1 . TRBV14 TGTGCCAGCAGCCAAGACCACAGGGTCACTGAAGCTTTCTTT CASSQDHRVTEAFF
TRBD2 TRBJ2-1 . TRBV6-1 TGTGCCAGCAGTGACGGGACTAATTTCAATGAGCAGTTCTTC CASSDGTNFNEQFF
. TRBJ1-1 . TRBV9 TGTGCCAGCAGCGTAGCCCGTTTAGGGACTGAAGCTTTCTTT CASSVARLGTEAFF
. TRBJ1-5 . TRBV5-1 TGCGCCAGCAGCTTGAGGGCCGGTAATCAGCCCCAGCATTTT CASSLRAGNQPQHF
TRBD1 TRBJ1-1 once TRBV9 TGTGCCAGCAGCGAGGGAGGGACAGTGAACACTGAAGCTTTCTTT CASSEGGTVNTEAFF
TRBD2 TRBJ2-3 . TRBV9 TGTGCCAGCAGCCCACGGACTAGCGGGGCAACTAGCACAGATACGCAGTATTTT CASSPRTSGATSTDTQYF
TRBD2 TRBJ2-5 . TRBV5-6 TGTGCCAGCAGCCAGAGGACTAGCGGAGGCCGGGAGACCCAGTACTTC CASSQRTSGGRETQYF
. TRBJ2-7 . TRBV3-1/TRBV3-2 TGTGCCAGCAGCCAAGAAATGGCCAGGGGCGAGCAGTACTTC CASSQEMARGEQYF
. TRBJ1-6 few TRBV30 TGTGCCTGGAGTGACGGAGGCTCACCCCTCCACTTT CAWSDGGSPLHF
. TRBJ2-2 . TRBV3-1/TRBV3-2 TGTGCCAGCAGCCCCGTCCGGGTGGCGTCCGGGGAGCTGTTTTTT CASSPVRVASGELFF
. TRBJ2-7 . TRBV15 TGTGCCACCAGCAGATGGGATGGCGAGCAGTACTTC CATSRWDGEQYF
TRBD2 TRBJ2-5 . TRBV13 TGTGCCAGCAGCCCGGGACTAGGTGCTCGGGAGACCCAGTACTTC CASSPGLGARETQYF
. TRBJ2-2 . TRBV7-9 TGTGCCAGCAGCTTAGGCCTCAGCGCGAACACCGGGGAGCTGTTTTTT CASSLGLSANTGELFF
. TRBJ2-2 . TRBV11-3 TGTGCCAGCAGCCCAAACGGGGGGAACACCGGGGAGCTGTTTTTT CASSPNGGNTGELFF
. TRBJ2-7 . TRBV15 TGTGCCACCAGCAGAGAACAGGCTCTAGACCTCACCTACGAGCAGTACTTC CATSREQALDLTYEQYF
. TRBJ2-1 . TRBV19 TGTGCCAGTAAAAGAGCGGACGCCCTCTACAATGAGCAGTTCTTC CASKRADALYNEQFF
. TRBJ1-2 . TRBV6-1 TGTGCCAGCAGTGAAGGAAGTTTTGGTAACTATGGCTACACCTTC CASSEGSFGNYGYTF
. TRBJ1-1 . TRBV19 TGTGCCAGTAACCCAAGGGGCGGAGAAGCTTTCTTT CASNPRGGEAFF
TRBD1 TRBJ1-1 . TRBV25-1 TGTGCCAGCAGTGGACAGGGGGCGGACACTGAAGCTTTCTTT CASSGQGADTEAFF
. TRBJ2-6 once TRBV19 TGTGCCAGTAGTATGACAGGGAGGGGGGCCAACGTCCTGACTTTC CASSMTGRGANVLTF
. TRBJ2-1 . TRBV27 TGTGCCAGCAGTTTAAAAGTGGGGGGCGTTGGCTCCTACAATGAGCAGTTCTTC CASSLKVGGVGSYNEQFF
TRBD1 TRBJ1-1 . TRBV27 TGTGCCAGCAAAAAAACAGGGGGAGGCACTGAAGCTTTCTTT CASKKTGGGTEAFF
TRBD2 TRBJ2-3 . TRBV7-9 TGTGCCAGCAGCTTAGTGTGGCGGGAGAGCCCAGATACGCAGTATTTT CASSLVWRESPDTQYF
TRBD2 TRBJ2-1 . TRBV29-1 TGCAGCGTTGTCGGACTAGCGCCAGCCTCCAATGAGCAGTTCTTC CSVVGLAPASNEQFF
. TRBJ2-1 . TRBV7-6 TGTGCCAGCAGCTTAGAGGCTAGCTTTTACAATGAGCAGTTCTTC CASSLEASFYNEQFF
TRBD2 TRBJ2-3 . TRBV25-1 TGTGCCAGCAGTTGGACTAGCGGGAGGGGTCCAGATACGCAGTATTTT CASSWTSGRGPDTQYF
. TRBJ2-6 . TRBV10-3 TGTGCCATCAGTGTTCCGCGAATAATTACGGGGCTGAACTCTGGGGCCAACGTCCTGACTTTC CAISVPRIITGLNSGANVLTF
TRBD1 TRBJ1-2 . TRBV6-5 TGTGCCAGCAGTCGGACAGGGATTAACTATGGCTACACCTTC CASSRTGINYGYTF
. TRBJ2-1 . TRBV15 TGTGCCACCAGCAGAGATCTAGCCGGGAATGAGCAGTTCTTC CATSRDLAGNEQFF
TRBD1 TRBJ1-6 . TRBV7-9 TGTGCCAGCAGCCCGGGACAGGGAGCCCGAACCTATAATTCACCCCTCCACTTT CASSPGQGARTYNSPLHF
. TRBJ2-4 once TRBV5-1 TGCGCCAGCAGTAGGGACGGGTCCAAAAACATTCAGTACTTC CASSRDGSKNIQYF
. TRBJ1-5 . TRBV5-5 TGTGCCAGCAGCTTGGCGCAGGGGTTCGATCAGCCCCAGCATTTT CASSLAQGFDQPQHF
. TRBJ2-1 . TRBV9 TGTGCCAGCAGCGTAGGGGACTCCTACAATGAGCAGTTCTTC CASSVGDSYNEQFF
. TRBJ1-2 . TRBV10-3 TGTGCCATCAGTGAATACGATAATTATGGCTACACCTTC CAISEYDNYGYTF
. TRBJ2-3 . TRBV11-2 TGTGCCAGCAGCTTAATGGGGCAGGGGATTACGCAGTATTTT CASSLMGQGITQYF
. TRBJ1-1 . TRBV4-2 TGTGCCAGCAGCCAAGACGGAACATCTGAAGCTTTCTTT CASSQDGTSEAFF
TRBD1 TRBJ2-6 . TRBV19 TGTGCCAGTAGTACCTCCTGGCGGGACAGGGGCTCGACTGGGGCCAACGTCCTGACTTTC CASSTSWRDRGSTGANVLTF
. TRBJ2-3 . TRBV29-1 TGCAGCGCCGCCAATCCTCAGGAGTATTTT CSAANPQEYF